A selection of T cell receptor beta chains follows, all from one sample in a study of blood T cells in healthy people across ages. TCRdb recomputed calls from the 5' RACE reads with MiXCR, one row per CDR3 protein. The repertoire includes around 1,000,000 distinct CDR3 sequences, approximately 26% of them detected once, and around 0.7% sits in the top ten. This sample also appeared in a second study, on T cells of mothers and their children.

The specimen was blood. The source is a girl aged 2 to 9 in good health. The CDR3 runs from the conserved cysteine through the conserved F or W. A D gene is named only where the DNA matches it firmly. Part of the rows lack a size; the others show once, few, many or a class for expanded clones.

d_call | clone_size | j_call | v_call | cdr3_nt | cdr3_aa
TRBD1 | few | TRBJ1-5 | TRBV7-8 | TGTGCCAGCAGCTCTACAGGGGGCGATCAGTTTTCCCAGCATTTT | CASSSTGGDQFSQHF
NA | few | TRBJ2-7 | TRBV28 | TGTGCCAGCTTCAAGGGGACCTCCTACGAGCAGTACTTC | CASFKGTSYEQYF
NA | few | TRBJ1-5 | TRBV9 | TGTGCCAGCAGCGTAGGTCTTCGGGGGGCCCGGTTCAATCAGCCCCAGCATTTT | CASSVGLRGARFNQPQHF
NA | NA | TRBJ2-7 | TRBV20-1 | TGCAGTGCTAAGACAGGAGGCTACGAGCAGTACTTC | CSAKTGGYEQYF
NA | few | TRBJ2-7 | TRBV3-1 | TGTGCCAGCAGCCAAGATGCAGACTACCCTTCCTACGAGCAGTACTTC | CASSQDADYPSYEQYF
NA | few | TRBJ2-3 | TRBV20-1 | TGCAGTGCTAGAGAGAGCTCCGGCACAGATACGCAGTATTTT | CSARESSGTDTQYF
NA | few | TRBJ2-2 | TRBV10-1 | TGCGCCAGCAGTGATGGGGGTACCGGGGAGCTGTTTTTT | CASSDGGTGELFF
TRBD2 | few | TRBJ2-2 | TRBV20-1 | TGCGGTGCTAGGACTAGCGGGAGGGCGAACACCGGGGAGCTGTTTTTT | CGARTSGRANTGELFF
TRBD1 | NA | TRBJ1-1 | TRBV28 | TGTGCCAGCAGTTTGTTACAGGGGGCAATTGAAGCTTTCTTT | CASSLLQGAIEAFF
NA | few | TRBJ2-7 | TRBV28 | TGTGCCAGCAGCCGTGGACTACTAGCCTACGAGCAGTACTTC | CASSRGLLAYEQYF
NA | NA | TRBJ2-7 | TRBV6-1 | TGTGCCAGCACCAGGGGGGACCCCTCCGGCTACGAGCAGTACTTC | CASTRGDPSGYEQYF
NA | few | TRBJ2-7 | TRBV20-1 | TGCAGTGCTAGAGGGCGGGGGCTACTCTCCTACGAGCAGTACTTC | CSARGRGLLSYEQYF
TRBD1 | NA | TRBJ1-4 | TRBV4-2 | TGTGCCAGCAGCCGATTCGGATCGACGACAGGGGAGGGTAGTGAAAAACTGTTTTTT | CASSRFGSTTGEGSEKLFF
NA | NA | TRBJ2-3 | TRBV5-1 | TGCGCCAGCAGCTTGGCGGCGGGAACTGCCCCAGATACGCAGTATTTT | CASSLAAGTAPDTQYF
TRBD2 | NA | TRBJ2-5 | TRBV20-1 | TGCAGTGCTAGGAAACTAGCGGGACTGGAGACCCAGTACTTC | CSARKLAGLETQYF
NA | NA | TRBJ1-1 | TRBV19 | TGTGCCAGTAGTACAATGGCAACGAGCTTTGGAGCTTTCTTT | CASSTMATSFGAFF
TRBD1 | few | TRBJ2-6 | TRBV2 | TGTGCCAGCAGCCAGGGGGCTGGGGAAGTTGGGGCCAACGTCCTGACTTTC | CASSQGAGEVGANVLTF
TRBD2 | NA | TRBJ2-5 | TRBV7-2 | TGTGCCAGCAGCCACGCTAGCGGAGCGATAGAGACCCAGTACTTC | CASSHASGAIETQYF
NA | NA | TRBJ2-7 | TRBV28 | TGTGCCAGCAGCTCCTGGGGGGTTGGGGACGAGCAGTACTTC | CASSSWGVGDEQYF
TRBD2 | many | TRBJ2-1 | TRBV27 | TGTGCCCCCTCGACTAGCCGGGCCTACAATGAGCAGTTCTTC | CAPSTSRAYNEQFF
NA | NA | TRBJ2-3 | TRBV7-3 | TGTGCCAGCAGCTCCCCCGGGGGAACAGGGGATACGCAGTATTTT | CASSSPGGTGDTQYF
NA | NA | TRBJ1-6 | TRBV7-8 | TGTGCCAGCAGCTTATGGGTGGGGGGAACCAATTCACCCCTCCACTTT | CASSLWVGGTNSPLHF
NA | few | TRBJ1-3 | TRBV19 | TGTGCCAGTAGTATAAGCCGCGAAGTCTCTGGAAACACCATATATTTT | CASSISREVSGNTIYF
TRBD1 | NA | TRBJ1-2 | TRBV5-1 | TGCGCCAGCAGCTTAACGGCCGAGACAGGGATCCTCAAAGGCTACACCTTC | CASSLTAETGILKGYTF
NA | once | TRBJ1-1 | TRBV18 | TGCGCCAGCTCACCACCAATGGGCACTGAAGCTTTCTTT | CASSPPMGTEAFF